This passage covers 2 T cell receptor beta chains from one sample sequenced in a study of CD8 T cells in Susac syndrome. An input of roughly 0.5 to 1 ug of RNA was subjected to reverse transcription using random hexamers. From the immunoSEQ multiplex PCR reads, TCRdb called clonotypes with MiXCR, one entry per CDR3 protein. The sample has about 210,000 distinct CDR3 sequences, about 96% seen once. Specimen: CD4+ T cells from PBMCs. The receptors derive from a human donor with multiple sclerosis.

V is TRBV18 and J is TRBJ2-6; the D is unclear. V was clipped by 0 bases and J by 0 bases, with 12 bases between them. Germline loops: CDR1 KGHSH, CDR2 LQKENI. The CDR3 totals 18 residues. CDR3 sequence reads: CASSPPNGPSSGANVLTF. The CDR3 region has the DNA TGTGCCAGCTCACCACCGAACGGGCCAAGCTCTGGGGCCAACGTCCTGACTTTC.

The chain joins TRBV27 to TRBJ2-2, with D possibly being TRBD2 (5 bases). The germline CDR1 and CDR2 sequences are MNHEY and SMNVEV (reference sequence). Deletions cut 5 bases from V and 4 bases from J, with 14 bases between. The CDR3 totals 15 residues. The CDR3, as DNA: TGTGCCAGCAGTCCAGGCCGGGGTGGCACCGGGGAGCTGTTTTTT. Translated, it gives CASSPGRGGTGELFF.